A single sample gave rise to the 2 T cell receptor delta chains below, sequenced in a study of Vγ9Vδ2 T cells in congenital toxoplasmosis. TRGC- and TRDC-specific primers primed one-tube template-switch reverse transcription to make cDNA. Both the TRGC1 and TRGC2 constant genes were targeted by the TRGC primer. TCRdb processed the reads again with the CATT caller. Of about 350 delta-chain clones in the sample, roughly 55% are singletons; the top ten hold over 45%. Input material: gamma-delta T cells from blood. The origin of the receptors is a child under 10 years old born to a mother with Toxoplasma gondii infection during pregnancy, either congenitally infected or uninfected (not recorded which).

This clone has only a few counts. This likely traces to a read error, being one base from a far larger clone. This sample includes further DNA sequences coding for the same CDR3. The rearrangement joins TRDV2 to TRDJ1; D unclear. As TCRdb names no J gene, one was assigned here on the basis of a DNA match to germline. The V and J ends lost 1 base and 0 bases respectively, with 14 bases between them. This CDR3 spans 16 amino acids. From germline, CDR1 is GEAIGNYY and CDR2 EKD. The CDR3 protein is CACDTLVTSYTDKLIF. The CDR3 DNA follows: TGTGCCTGTGACACACTCGTCACTTCGTACACCGATAAACTCATCTTT.

A remark on this clone: A far bigger clonotype differs at one base, so this is likely a read error. Other DNA sequences in the same sample also yield this CDR3. The chain links TRDV3 to TRDJ1; D possibly corresponds to TRDD3 (6 bases). The CDR3 covers 16 residues. The V gene lost 4 bases and the J gene lost 0 bases, with 21 bases spanning the gap. Germline lookup yields CDR1 TVYSNPD and CDR2 GDNSRS (reference sequence). Here the CDR3 reads CASGLLGDVHTDKLIF. CDR3 bases: TGTGCCTCCGGCTTACTGGGAGACGTCCACACCGATAAACTCATCTTT.